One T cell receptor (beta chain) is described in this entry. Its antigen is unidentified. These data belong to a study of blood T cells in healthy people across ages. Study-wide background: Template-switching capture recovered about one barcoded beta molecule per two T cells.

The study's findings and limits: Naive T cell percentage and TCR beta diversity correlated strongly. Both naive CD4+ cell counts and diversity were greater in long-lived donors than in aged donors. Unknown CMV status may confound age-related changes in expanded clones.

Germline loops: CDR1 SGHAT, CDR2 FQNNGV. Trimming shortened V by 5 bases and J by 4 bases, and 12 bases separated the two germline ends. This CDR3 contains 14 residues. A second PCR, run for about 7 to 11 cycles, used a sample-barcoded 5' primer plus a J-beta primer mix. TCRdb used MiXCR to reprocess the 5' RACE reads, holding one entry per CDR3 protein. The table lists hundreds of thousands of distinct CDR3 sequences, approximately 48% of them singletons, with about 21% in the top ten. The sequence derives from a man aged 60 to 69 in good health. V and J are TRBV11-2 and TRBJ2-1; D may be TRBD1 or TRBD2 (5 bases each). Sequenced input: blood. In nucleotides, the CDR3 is TGTGCCAGCAGCCCCGGGACGCTGTACAATGAGCAGTTCTTC. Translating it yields CASSPGTLYNEQFF. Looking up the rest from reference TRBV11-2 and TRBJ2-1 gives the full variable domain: EAGVAQSPRYKIIEKRQSVAFWCNPISGHATLYWYQQILGQGPKLLIQFQNNGVVDDSQLPKDRFSAERLKGVDSTLKIQPAKLEDSAVYLCASSPGTLYNEQFFGPGTRLTVL.